These 8 T cell receptor beta chains were all obtained from the same sample, sequenced in a study of blood T cell repertoires in COVID-19. Clones were read by immunoSEQ multiplex PCR, and TCRdb kept only the in-frame ones, dropping some. The profile shows about 300,000 clones, roughly 86% of them singletons. Sequenced input: peripheral blood. These receptor sequences come from a woman aged 45 to 65 with acute or convalescent COVID-19.

The chain couples TRBV3-1 (or the pseudogene TRBV3-2) to TRBJ2-1; D gene ambiguous. The CDR3 has 13 residues. V shed 6 bases and J shed 4 bases, with 10 bases lying between them. Germline V gives CDR1 LGHDT, CDR2 YNNKEL (reference sequence). The CDR3: CASRLSLYNEQFF. CDR3 coding DNA: TGTGCCAGCAGATTAAGCCTGTACAATGAGCAGTTCTTC.

The chain is built from TRBV20-1 and TRBJ2-4, with 8 bases fitting TRBD1. The CDR3 loop spans 18 amino acids. Germline values: CDR1 DFQATT, CDR2 SNEGSKA (reference sequence). V lost 3 bases, J lost 0 bases, and 13 bases stayed unmatched. The CDR3 reads CSASPGPGQAVAKNIQYF. As DNA, the CDR3 is TGCAGTGCTAGTCCCGGGCCGGGACAGGCAGTAGCCAAAAACATTCAGTACTTC.

J is TRBJ2-5 and V is TRBV12-3 or TRBV12-4; 9 bases agree with TRBD1. This CDR3 region has 13 residues. The V gene end was trimmed by 7 bases and the J gene end by 4 bases; junction bases not matched to a gene: 4. The chain's CDR3 is CASNTGGRETQYF. In DNA, the CDR3 is TGTGCCAGCAATACAGGGGGCCGAGAGACCCAGTACTTC.

The chain recombines TRBV6-1 with TRBJ1-5, with a weak D call TRBD1 (5 bases). Trimming cost V 3 bases and J 5 bases, with 5 bases left between them. Germline CDR1 and CDR2: MNHNS and SASEGT. The CDR3 has 12 amino acids. CDR3 in DNA: TGTGCCAGCAGTGACAGGGATCAGCCCCAGCATTTT. Protein product: CASSDRDQPQHF.

The chain joins TRBV27 to TRBJ1-6; D gene uncertain. The CDR3 runs 16 residues. The ends were cut back, 0 bases at V and 7 bases at J, with 13 bases in the middle. CDR1 and CDR2 from the germline V gene are MNHEY and SMNVEV (reference sequence). The CDR3 reads CASSLSAGWANSPLHF. In DNA form, the CDR3 reads TGTGCCAGCAGTTTATCCGCGGGGTGGGCGAATTCACCCCTCCACTTT.

J is TRBJ1-6 and V is TRBV6-9; no reliable D call. The length of the CDR3 is 15 residues. V was cut by 5 bases and J by 7 bases, with 15 bases left in between. The germline V gene encodes CDR1 MNHGY and CDR2 SVAAGI. CDR3 sequence reads: CASSLFPQKNSPLHF. CDR3 in DNA: TGTGCCAGCAGTCTGTTCCCGCAGAAAAATTCACCCCTCCACTTT.

The CDR3 loop is CASGLEGSLQGKGNEQFF. CDR3 sequence (DNA): TGTGCTAGTGGTTTGGAAGGGAGTTTACAGGGTAAGGGCAATGAGCAGTTCTTC. The chain employs TRBV12-5 and TRBJ2-1; tentatively, D is TRBD1 (6 bases). The CDR3 contains 18 residues. The germline V and J ends were trimmed by 1 base and 6 bases, with 22 bases remaining between them. Germline CDR1 LGHNT, CDR2 FRNRAP.

The chain has TRBV24-1 and TRBJ2-5; 11 bases are shared with TRBD2. The CDR3 covers 16 residues. Trimming removed 1 base from V and 4 bases from J; junction bases left unmatched: 4. Germline lookup yields CDR1 KGHDR and CDR2 SFDVKD. CDR3 nucleotide sequence: TGTGCCACCAGTGATTTCAGTAGCGGGAGGGCAGAGACCCAGTACTTC. Its translation: CATSDFSSGRAETQYF.